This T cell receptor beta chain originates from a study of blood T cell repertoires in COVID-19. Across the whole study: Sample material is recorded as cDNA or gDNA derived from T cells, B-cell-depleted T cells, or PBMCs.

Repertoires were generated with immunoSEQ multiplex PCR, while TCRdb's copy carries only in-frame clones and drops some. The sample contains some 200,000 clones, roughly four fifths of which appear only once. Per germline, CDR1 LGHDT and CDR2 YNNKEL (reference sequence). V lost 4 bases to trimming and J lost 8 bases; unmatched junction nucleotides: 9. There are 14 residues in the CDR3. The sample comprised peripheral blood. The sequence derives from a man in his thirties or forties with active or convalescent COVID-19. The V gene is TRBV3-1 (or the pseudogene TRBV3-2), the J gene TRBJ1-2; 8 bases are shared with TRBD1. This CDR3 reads CASSPRQGRRGYTF. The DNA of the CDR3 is TGTGCCAGCAGCCCCCGACAGGGGAGGCGAGGCTACACCTTC.